This T cell receptor (beta chain) derives from a study of T cells in tuberculosis. Germline assignment: CDR1 ENHRY and CDR2 SYGVKD. The ends were cut back, 7 bases at V and 5 bases at J, with 11 bases in the middle. CDR3 length: 12 amino acids. Generated by immunoSEQ multiplex PCR, the TCRdb table keeps only in-frame clones and is missing some. The data show tens of thousands of clones, 85% to 95% seen once. This TCR derives from a donor aged 10-29 years with latent tuberculosis or without tuberculosis infection. Some clones in this sample may be carry-over from other donors' samples. The material sequenced was PBMCs. The V call is TRBV10-3, the J call TRBJ1-1; D is perhaps TRBD1 (6 bases). This CDR3 reads CAIKGGGTEAFF. The DNA for the CDR3 is TGTGCCATCAAAGGGGGGGGGACTGAAGCTTTCTTT.